A selection of T cell receptor beta chains follows, all from one sample in a study of blood T cells in healthy people across ages. TCRdb recomputed calls from the 5' RACE reads with MiXCR, one row per CDR3 protein. Among roughly 800,000 distinct CDR3 sequences listed, around 36% were seen once. Input material: blood. These receptors were taken from a man in his late teens or twenties in good health. Both conserved end residues are part of each CDR3. D genes are given only for firm matches. Size is omitted from some rows. Given values are once, few, many or a class for expanded clones.

size	V	D	length	J	CDR3	DNA
.	TRBV6-6	.	16	TRBJ2-5	CASSYSGTPRQETQYF	TGTGCCAGCAGTTACTCCGGGACCCCCCGCCAAGAGACCCAGTACTTC
many	TRBV27	.	13	TRBJ1-2	CASSYSANYGYTF	TGTGCCAGCAGTTACTCTGCTAACTATGGCTACACCTTC
.	TRBV29-1	TRBD1	13	TRBJ2-2	CSGHRGFTGELFF	TGCAGCGGCCACAGGGGGTTCACCGGGGAGCTGTTTTTT
few	TRBV20-1	TRBD2	18	TRBJ2-1	CSARDMALGRGTKFEQFF	TGCAGTGCTAGAGATATGGCCCTCGGGCGGGGGACCAAATTTGAGCAGTTCTTC
few	TRBV6-6	.	14	TRBJ2-7	CASSYDWGSGEQYF	TGTGCCAGCAGTTACGACTGGGGTTCCGGCGAGCAGTACTTC
many	TRBV7-9	TRBD2	15	TRBJ2-1	CASSLSRDYYNEQFF	TGTGCCAGCAGCCTTTCCCGGGACTACTACAATGAGCAGTTCTTC
few	TRBV20-1	.	14	TRBJ1-2	CSAQALGAGYGYTF	TGCAGTGCCCAGGCCCTGGGGGCGGGCTATGGCTACACCTTC
.	TRBV6-6	TRBD1	14	TRBJ1-5	CASSYSDRVQPQHF	TGTGCCAGCAGTTACTCCGACAGGGTTCAGCCCCAGCATTTT
many	TRBV7-2	TRBD1	15	TRBJ1-2	CASSLGRDRGGSYTF	TGTGCCAGCAGCTTAGGTCGGGACAGGGGGGGCAGCTACACCTTC
few	TRBV20-1	.	13	TRBJ1-1	CSAGYRVSTEAFF	TGCAGTGCTGGGTACAGGGTATCCACTGAAGCTTTCTTT
.	TRBV11-2	.	18	TRBJ2-3	CASSLGRGGRARTDTQYF	TGTGCCAGCAGCTTAGGTCGAGGGGGACGAGCGCGCACAGATACGCAGTATTTT
few	TRBV12-3/TRBV12-4	.	15	TRBJ1-4	CASSPQDGFAEKLFF	TGTGCCAGCAGCCCGCAGGACGGGTTCGCCGAAAAACTGTTTTTT
few	TRBV7-2	TRBD2	16	TRBJ2-5	CASSLVLGGGEETQYF	TGTGCCAGCAGCTTAGTTTTGGGGGGGGGAGAAGAGACCCAGTACTTC
.	TRBV27	TRBD1	15	TRBJ1-5	CASAPGAGGNQPQHF	TGTGCCAGCGCGCCAGGGGCAGGGGGTAATCAGCCCCAGCATTTT
.	TRBV25-1	.	14	TRBJ1-1	CASSERGGPIEAFF	TGTGCCAGCAGTGAACGGGGGGGGCCAATTGAAGCTTTCTTT
.	TRBV7-9	.	14	TRBJ2-6	CASRTETGANVLTF	TGTGCCAGCAGGACAGAGACTGGGGCCAACGTCCTGACTTTC
.	TRBV14	.	14	TRBJ2-5	CASSQILAQETQYF	TGTGCCAGCAGCCAAATTCTGGCCCAAGAGACCCAGTACTTC
.	TRBV7-3	TRBD1	15	TRBJ1-1	CVSSLSGQGLGEAFF	TGTGTCAGCAGCCTATCCGGACAGGGGTTAGGTGAAGCTTTCTTT
.	TRBV10-2	TRBD1	13	TRBJ2-3	CASSQGARDTQYF	TGCGCCAGCAGTCAGGGGGCCCGGGATACGCAGTATTTT
few	TRBV7-9	.	14	TRBJ2-1	CASRLGDGVNEQFF	TGTGCCAGCAGATTAGGAGACGGGGTTAATGAGCAGTTCTTC
.	TRBV4-1	TRBD1	15	TRBJ1-2	CASSQGPGTGDGYTF	TGCGCCAGCAGCCAAGGGCCCGGGACAGGGGACGGCTACACCTTC
.	TRBV12-3/TRBV12-4	.	14	TRBJ2-2	CASRAAGSAGELFF	TGTGCCAGCAGGGCGGCCGGCAGCGCCGGGGAGCTGTTTTTT
many	TRBV7-2	.	15	TRBJ2-5	CASSLLPRNQETQYF	TGTGCCAGCAGCCTGCTCCCCAGGAACCAAGAGACCCAGTACTTC
.	TRBV7-9	TRBD1	15	TRBJ1-4	CASSTTTGVHEKLFF	TGTGCCAGCAGCACCACAACAGGGGTCCATGAAAAACTGTTTTTT
.	TRBV7-2	.	14	TRBJ2-1	CASSSTGANNQQFF	TGTGCCAGCAGCTCCACCGGGGCGAACAATCAGCAGTTCTTC
.	TRBV6-2/TRBV6-3	.	15	TRBJ1-1	CASSYSRQKNTEAFF	TGTGCCAGCAGTTACTCAAGACAGAAGAACACTGAAGCTTTCTTT
few	TRBV7-2	.	15	TRBJ1-5	CASSSTGANNQPQHF	TGTGCCAGCAGCTCCACCGGGGCGAACAATCAGCCCCAGCATTTT
few	TRBV27	.	14	TRBJ2-7	CASSLYGRDYEQYF	TGTGCCAGCAGTTTATATGGGAGAGACTACGAGCAGTACTTC
.	TRBV27	.	18	TRBJ2-2	CASKPGKVYGTNTGELFF	TGTGCCAGTAAGCCGGGCAAGGTTTACGGTACGAACACCGGGGAGCTGTTTTTT
.	TRBV5-5	.	13	TRBJ1-5	CASSRWPGEPQHF	TGTGCCAGCAGCCGGTGGCCAGGGGAGCCCCAGCATTTT
.	TRBV20-1	.	16	TRBJ1-4	CSARSPLRGTNEKLFF	TGCAGTGCTAGATCCCCTCTCAGGGGAACTAATGAAAAACTGTTTTTT
few	TRBV15	.	16	TRBJ2-2	CATSRDLGSDSGELFF	TGTGCCACCAGCAGAGACCTAGGGTCGGATTCCGGGGAGCTGTTTTTT
.	TRBV28	.	12	TRBJ2-1	CASGPIQNEQFF	TGTGCCAGTGGCCCAATACAGAATGAGCAGTTCTTC
.	TRBV4-3	.	15	TRBJ1-5	CASSQDGGETQPQHF	TGCGCCAGCAGCCAAGATGGGGGCGAGACACAGCCCCAGCATTTT
few	TRBV6-2/TRBV6-3	.	16	TRBJ2-7	CASSYSTHTLSYEQYF	TGTGCCAGCAGTTACTCGACCCACACCCTCTCCTACGAGCAGTACTTC
.	TRBV6-2/TRBV6-3	TRBD2	15	TRBJ2-7	CASTKTSGRADEQYF	TGTGCCAGCACCAAGACTAGCGGGAGGGCCGACGAGCAGTACTTC
few	TRBV19	.	13	TRBJ2-7	CASSIGARYEQYF	TGTGCCAGTAGTATAGGGGCCCGCTACGAGCAGTACTTC
few	TRBV6-5	TRBD1	13	TRBJ1-1	CASSYGTGTEAFF	TGTGCCAGCAGTTACGGGACAGGAACTGAAGCTTTCTTT
once	TRBV4-1	.	15	TRBJ1-2	CASSQVEQTNYGYTF	TGCGCCAGCAGCCAAGTAGAACAGACTAACTATGGCTACACCTTC
few	TRBV9	.	14	TRBJ2-5	CASSVDVGQETQYF	TGTGCCAGCAGCGTAGATGTGGGACAAGAGACCCAGTACTTC
.	TRBV29-1	.	13	TRBJ1-1	CSVGGALNTEAFF	TGCAGCGTTGGTGGGGCCTTGAACACTGAAGCTTTCTTT